The 18 T cell receptor beta chains in this list originate from one sample, sequenced in a study of cytomegalovirus exposure and HLA in healthy donors. The primer mix had 60 Vbeta and 13 Jbeta primers. Using immunoSEQ multiplex PCR, the repertoire was profiled, and TCRdb retains in-frame clones only, with some absent. The sample comprises approximately 120,000 clones, about 83% of which are singletons, and 2% to 3% rests with the top ten. Source material: PBMCs. The receptors originated from a female donor in good health and CMV-seronegative.

This clone was seen once. The junction differs from germline at one of its ends, possibly a read error. This sequence joins TRBV5-1 and TRBJ2-1; maybe TRBD1 (6 bases). Germline V gives CDR1 SGHRS, CDR2 YFSETQ. The CDR3 covers 16 residues. CDR3: CASSLDRTARRESSIF. DNA for the CDR3: TGCGCCAGCAGCTTGGACAGGACAGCCCGACGAGAGTCAAGTATCTTC.

This chain uses TRBV2 with TRBJ1-3; 7 bases line up with TRBD1. Germline loops: CDR1 SNHLY, CDR2 FYNNEI. V lost 4 bases, J lost 0 bases, and 0 bases stayed unmatched. The CDR3 loop spans 14 amino acids. The CDR3 loop reads CASSGQGSGNTIYF. As DNA, the CDR3 is TGTGCCAGCAGTGGACAGGGCTCTGGAAACACCATATATTTT.

This clone was seen just once. J is TRBJ2-7 and V is TRBV9; D not certain. Germline CDR1 reads SGDLS; CDR2 reads YYNGEE. V was trimmed by 4 bases and J by 5 bases, leaving 10 bases between them. The CDR3 loop spans 12 amino acids. CDR3: CASSPTVDEQYF. The CDR3 nucleotides are TGTGCCAGCAGCCCCACGGTTGACGAGCAGTACTTC.

The rearrangement joins TRBV6-5 to TRBJ2-2, with D possibly being TRBD2 (6 bases). Germline assignment: CDR1 MNHEY and CDR2 SVGAGI. This CDR3 contains 11 residues. The V end lost 9 bases, the J end lost 8 bases, and 10 bases lay between the germline ends. Here the CDR3 reads CARTRGGELFF. The CDR3 nucleotides are TGTGCCAGAACCCGGGGGGGGGAGCTGTTTTTT.

This chain links TRBV6-5 with TRBJ2-7; D is possibly TRBD1 (6 bases). CDR3 length equals 14 residues. Deletions cut 0 bases from V and 4 bases from J, with 10 bases between. CDR1 is MNHEY, CDR2 SVGAGI, per germline. CDR3 region: CASSYSSGQYEQYF. CDR3 nucleotide sequence: TGTGCCAGCAGTTACTCGTCTGGACAGTACGAGCAGTACTTC.

The chain has TRBV4-2 and TRBJ2-3, with 14 nucleotides matching TRBD2. CDR3 length: 17 residues. The germline V gene has CDR1 LGHNA and CDR2 YNFKEQ. The V segment lost 1 base and the J segment 2 bases; nucleotides outside the gene matches: 2. CDR3 amino acids: CASSQATSGGATDTQYF. In DNA form, the CDR3 reads TGTGCCAGCAGCCAAGCGACTAGCGGGGGGGCCACAGATACGCAGTATTTT.

CDR3 protein: CASSLSDRNTGELFF. The CDR3 DNA is TGTGCCAGCAGTTTATCCGACAGAAACACCGGGGAGCTGTTTTTT. V and J are TRBV27 and TRBJ2-2; D perhaps matches TRBD1 (5 bases). Germline V gene sequence: CDR1 MNHEY, CDR2 SMNVEV (reference sequence). The V and J ends lost 0 bases and 2 bases respectively, with 7 bases between them. The CDR3 length is 15 residues.

This clone was seen just once. This sequence joins TRBV7-9 and TRBJ2-5, with 7 bases matching TRBD1. Germline V gene lookup returns CDR1 SEHNR and CDR2 FQNEAQ (reference sequence). The CDR3 is 13 amino acids. V lost 5 bases to trimming and J lost 3 bases; unmatched junction nucleotides: 3. The CDR3 DNA reads as TGTGCCAGCAGCGAAGACAGGGAAGAGACCCAGTACTTC. It specifies CASSEDREETQYF.

The chain links TRBV5-1 to TRBJ2-1; 9 bases are a match to TRBD2. The V segment lost 0 bases and the J segment 9 bases; nucleotides outside the gene matches: 7. Germline V gene data show CDR1 as SGHRS and CDR2 as YFSETQ. This CDR3 comprises 15 residues. DNA for the CDR3: TGCGCCAGCAGCTTGGAAGGCGGGGGGGCGACTGAGCAGTTCTTC. This gives the protein CASSLEGGGATEQFF. Based on the CDR3 plus reference TRBV5-1 and TRBJ2-1, the full variable domain is KAGVTQTPRYLIKTRGQQVTLSCSPISGHRSVSWYQQTPGQGLQFLFEYFSETQRNKGNFPGRFSGRQFSNSRSEMNVSTLELGDSALYLCASSLEGGGATEQFFGPGTRLTVL.

There are a few counts of this clone. The chain carries TRBV5-4 and TRBJ2-2; 9 bases match TRBD2. Germline-derived CDR1 and CDR2 are SGHNT and YYREEE (reference sequence). CDR3 length: 16 residues. V shed 4 bases, J shed 7 bases, and the junction held 11 bases outside the gene matches. CDR3 DNA sequence: TGTGCCAGCAGCGAACGAGCGGGGGGTATTGGCGGGGAGCTGTTTTTT. Its protein is CASSERAGGIGGELFF.

This chain connects TRBV5-4 to TRBJ1-4; 9 bases fit TRBD1. The CDR3 has 16 residues. Germline-derived CDR1 and CDR2 are SGHNT and YYREEE (reference sequence). J gave up 4 bases and V 0 bases, and 4 bases lay outside the gene matches. Here the CDR3 DNA reads TGTGCCAGCAGCTTGGCCCCGACAGGGGGTAATGAAAAACTGTTTTTT. This codes for CASSLAPTGGNEKLFF.

The rearrangement links TRBV7-9 to TRBJ1-2; the D is unclear. Germline V gene sequence: CDR1 SEHNR, CDR2 FQNEAQ (reference sequence). The CDR3 totals 12 residues. V lost 5 bases and J lost 8, with 12 bases in between. CDR3 coding DNA: TGTGCCAGCAGCCTTACTATTGGCGGCTACACCTTC. Amino acid sequence: CASSLTIGGYTF. The complete variable domain, with remaining parts taken from reference TRBV7-9 and TRBJ1-2, reads DTGVSQNPRHKITKRGQNVTFRCDPISEHNRLYWYRQTLGQGPEFLTYFQNEAQLEKSRLLSDRFSAERPKGSFSTLEIQRTEQGDSAMYLCASSLTIGGYTFGSGTRLTVV.

On this clone itself: Sequence at one end of the junction differs from germline and may be a read error. This chain joins TRBV7-9 and TRBJ2-7; 7 bases match TRBD2. Germline CDR1 is SEHNR and CDR2 is FQNEAQ (reference sequence). This CDR3 has 14 residues. The CDR3 DNA follows: TGTTCCAGCAGCGCGCCGGGGGGAACCTACGAGCAGTACTTC. Translation gives CSSSAPGGTYEQYF.

This chain uses TRBV5-1 with TRBJ1-3; the D gene is possibly TRBD1 (6 bases). This CDR3 is built from 21 residues. The V end was cut by 4 bases, the J end by 0 bases, with 29 bases between. Germline CDR1 SGHRS, CDR2 YFSETQ. The CDR3 spells CASSPMGTHRAGRLSGNTIYF. The CDR3 DNA is TGCGCCAGCAGCCCAATGGGGACGCACAGGGCAGGAAGGCTCTCTGGAAACACCATATATTTT.

DNA for the CDR3: TGTGCCAGTAGTCGGTTGCAGGGGAACTATGGCTACACCTTC. Encoded protein: CASSRLQGNYGYTF. The chain joins TRBV19 to TRBJ1-2; D is perhaps TRBD1 (6 bases). The V and J ends lost 5 bases and 2 bases respectively, with 12 bases between them. Germline loops: CDR1 LNHDA, CDR2 SQIVND (reference sequence). The CDR3 is 14 amino acids.

The chain joins TRBV12-5 to TRBJ2-1; D is possibly TRBD2 (5 bases). The germline CDR1 and CDR2 sequences are LGHNT and FRNRAP. Trimming stripped 6 bases from V and 8 bases from J, with 17 bases between. There are 14 residues in the CDR3. The CDR3 is CASGPDRGRHEQFF. CDR3 in DNA: TGTGCTAGTGGCCCCGACCGAGGGCGGCATGAGCAGTTCTTC.

This clone was recorded a few times. The V call is TRBV5-4, the J call TRBJ2-5; 15 bases fit TRBD2. Germline loops: CDR1 SGHNT, CDR2 YYREEE (reference sequence). Losses at the gene ends were 3 bases for V and 1 base for J; bases not matched to a gene: 13. The CDR3 is made up of 20 amino acids. The DNA of the CDR3 is TGTGCCAGCAGCTCACCTAATCTGGGGACTAGCGGGGGGCTCCAAGAGACCCAGTACTTC. It encodes CASSSPNLGTSGGLQETQYF.

The count of this clone is one. The rearrangement links TRBV5-6 to TRBJ2-4; TRBD2 matches 15 bases. CDR1 is SGHDT and CDR2 is YYEEEE in the germline V gene. The CDR3 has 18 amino acids. Trimming at V came to 3 bases and at J to 1 base, leaving 5 bases not matched to a gene. CDR3 nucleotides: TGTGCCAGCAGCTGGACTAGCGGGGGGGCGTTGGCCAAAAACATTCAGTACTTC. This translates into CASSWTSGGALAKNIQYF.